This entry is about one T cell receptor beta chain. The length of the CDR3 is 18 residues. The table came from immunoSEQ multiplex PCR; TCRdb's copy has only in-frame clones and leaves some out. The table shows about 94,000 clones, with 95% occurring only once. These data are taken from a study of technical replicates of blood from a few donors. V is TRBV21-1 and J is TRBJ1-2; TRBD1, the table's D call, lacks a check against the DNA. TRBV21-1 is a pseudogene. Sequencing used T cells isolated from PBMCs. The origin of this receptor is a human donor in good health. The CDR3 region has the DNA TGTGCCAGCAGCCCTAACCCAGGACAGGGGGCGTCCTGGCGCGGCTACACCTTC. It specifies CASSPNPGQGASWRGYTF.